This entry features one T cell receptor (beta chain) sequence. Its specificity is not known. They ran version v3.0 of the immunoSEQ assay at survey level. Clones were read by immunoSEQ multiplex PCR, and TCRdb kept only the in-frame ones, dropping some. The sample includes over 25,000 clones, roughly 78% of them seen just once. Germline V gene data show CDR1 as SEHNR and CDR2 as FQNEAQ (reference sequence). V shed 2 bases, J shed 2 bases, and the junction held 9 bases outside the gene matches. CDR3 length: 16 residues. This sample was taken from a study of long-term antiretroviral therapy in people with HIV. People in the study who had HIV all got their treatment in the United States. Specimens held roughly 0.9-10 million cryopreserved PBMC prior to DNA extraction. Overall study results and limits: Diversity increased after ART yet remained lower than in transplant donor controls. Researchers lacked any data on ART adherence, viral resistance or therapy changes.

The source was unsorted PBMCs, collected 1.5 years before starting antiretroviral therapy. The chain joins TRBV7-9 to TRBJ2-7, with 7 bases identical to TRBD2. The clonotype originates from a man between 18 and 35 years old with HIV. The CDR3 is CASSLIAWGGPYEQYF. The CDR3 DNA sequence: TGTGCCAGCAGCTTAATTGCCTGGGGGGGTCCCTACGAGCAGTACTTC. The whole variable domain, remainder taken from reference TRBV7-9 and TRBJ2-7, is DTGVSQNPRHKITKRGQNVTFRCDPISEHNRLYWYRQTLGQGPEFLTYFQNEAQLEKSRLLSDRFSAERPKGSFSTLEIQRTEQGDSAMYLCASSLIAWGGPYEQYFGPGTRLTVT.